The clone carrying this TCR beta chain was counted only a few times. TCRdb reprocessed the 5' RACE reads with MiXCR, giving one entry per CDR3 protein. The repertoire holds approximately 69,000 distinct CDR3 sequences, with about an eighth as singletons. The source of the sample is a study of early T cells in non-severe SARS-CoV-2 infection. CDR3 length: 14 residues. Germline-derived CDR1 and CDR2 are MDHEN and SYDVKM. The V and J ends lost 7 bases and 2 bases respectively, with 14 bases between them. This chain links TRBV28 with TRBJ2-5, with D possibly matching TRBD2 (6 bases). The sequencing here drew on whole blood, taken at baseline. The TCR originated in an adult who was a healthcare worker with PCR-confirmed SARS-CoV-2 infection or an uninfected control (not recorded which). DNA of the CDR3: TGTGCCAGCAACGCCGGGACTGGGCAAGAGACCCAGTACTTC. It encodes CASNAGTGQETQYF.